This T cell receptor beta chain was recovered during a study of technical replicates of blood from a few donors. This CDR3 has 16 residues. V lost 7 bases to trimming and J lost 9 bases; unmatched junction nucleotides: 18. Per the germline V gene, CDR1 is SEHNR and CDR2 is FQNEAQ (reference sequence). Assay used: immunoSEQ multiplex PCR; TCRdb lists only in-frame clones, some missing. The sample yields 65,000 to 85,000 clones, 80% to 95% seen once. Sequences were obtained from T cells isolated from PBMCs. The sequence was obtained from a human donor in good health. The chain employs TRBV7-9 and TRBJ2-5; TRBD1 aligns across 9 bases. CDR3 residues: CASTRLRTGEGSPQYF. The CDR3 DNA sequence: TGTGCCAGCACGAGGCTTAGGACAGGGGAAGGTAGTCCCCAGTACTTC.